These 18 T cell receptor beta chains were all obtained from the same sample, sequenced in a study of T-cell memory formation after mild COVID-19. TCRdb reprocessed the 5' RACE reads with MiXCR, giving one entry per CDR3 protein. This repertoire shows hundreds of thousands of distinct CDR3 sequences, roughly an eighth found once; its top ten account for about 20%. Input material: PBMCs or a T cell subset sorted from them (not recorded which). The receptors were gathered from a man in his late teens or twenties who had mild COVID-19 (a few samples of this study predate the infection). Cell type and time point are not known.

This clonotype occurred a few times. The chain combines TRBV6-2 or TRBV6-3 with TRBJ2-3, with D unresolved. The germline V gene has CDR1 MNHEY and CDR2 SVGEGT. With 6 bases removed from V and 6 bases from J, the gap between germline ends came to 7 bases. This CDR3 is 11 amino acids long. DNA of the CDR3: TGTGCCAGCAGAATGTGGGATACGCAGTATTTT. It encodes CASRMWDTQYF.

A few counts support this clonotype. The CDR3 region is CASSSTGGASGELFF. The CDR3 nucleotides are TGTGCCAGCAGCTCCACAGGGGGCGCAAGCGGGGAGCTGTTTTTT. J is TRBJ2-2 and V is TRBV7-3; 9 bases are shared with TRBD1. The junction had 7 bases not matched to a gene; V was cut back by 4 bases and J by 7 bases. Germline assignment: CDR1 SGHTA and CDR2 FQGTGA. This CDR3 has 15 amino acids.

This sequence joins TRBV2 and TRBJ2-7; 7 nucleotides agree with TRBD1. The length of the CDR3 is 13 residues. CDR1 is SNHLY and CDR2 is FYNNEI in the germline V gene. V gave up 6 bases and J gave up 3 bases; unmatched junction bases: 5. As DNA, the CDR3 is TGTGCCAGCAGGACAGGGTGGTACTACGAGCAGTACGTC. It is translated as CASRTGWYYEQYV.

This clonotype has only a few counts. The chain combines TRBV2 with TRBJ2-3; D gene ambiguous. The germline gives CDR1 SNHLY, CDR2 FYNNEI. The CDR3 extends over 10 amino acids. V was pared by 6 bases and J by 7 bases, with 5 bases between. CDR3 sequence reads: CASRHNTQYF. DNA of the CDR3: TGTGCCAGCAGGCACAATACGCAGTATTTT.

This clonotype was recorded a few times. The CDR3 nucleotides are TGTGCCAGCAGTTTCATGGACTCCTCCGGCTACACCTTC. Protein sequence: CASSFMDSSGYTF. The chain carries TRBV28 and TRBJ1-2; D is undetermined. Germline values: CDR1 MDHEN, CDR2 SYDVKM. Trimming removed 3 bases at V and 8 bases at J, with 13 bases between. CDR3 length equals 13 residues.

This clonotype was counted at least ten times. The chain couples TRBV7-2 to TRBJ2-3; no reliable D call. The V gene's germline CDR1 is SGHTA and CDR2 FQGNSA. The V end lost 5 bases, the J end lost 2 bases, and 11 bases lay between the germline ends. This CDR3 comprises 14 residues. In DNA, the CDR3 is TGTGCCAGCAGCCGGACCGATTACACAGATACGCAGTATTTT. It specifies CASSRTDYTDTQYF.

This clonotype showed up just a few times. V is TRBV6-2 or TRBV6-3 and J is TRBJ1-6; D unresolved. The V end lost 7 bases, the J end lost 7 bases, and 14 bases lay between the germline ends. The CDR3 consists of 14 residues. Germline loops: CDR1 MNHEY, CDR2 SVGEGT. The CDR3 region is CASNFGVSNSPLHF. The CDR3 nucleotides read TGTGCCAGCAATTTTGGGGTTTCGAATTCACCCCTCCACTTT.

The CDR3 spells CASSLVADYGYTF. The CDR3 nucleotides read TGTGCCAGCAGCTTAGTGGCGGACTATGGCTACACCTTC. This rearrangement joins TRBV7-8 to TRBJ1-2, with no clear D. Germline V gene data show CDR1 as SGHVS and CDR2 as FQNEAQ. V was shortened by 1 base and J by 3 bases, with 6 bases between the two germline ends. The CDR3 totals 13 residues.

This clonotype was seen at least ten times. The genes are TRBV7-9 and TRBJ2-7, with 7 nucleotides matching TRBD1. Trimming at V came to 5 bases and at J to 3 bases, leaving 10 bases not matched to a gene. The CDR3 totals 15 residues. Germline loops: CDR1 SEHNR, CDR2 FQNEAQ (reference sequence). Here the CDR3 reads CASSPPGQLIYEQYF. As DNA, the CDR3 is TGTGCCAGCAGCCCTCCGGGACAGTTAATCTACGAGCAGTACTTC.

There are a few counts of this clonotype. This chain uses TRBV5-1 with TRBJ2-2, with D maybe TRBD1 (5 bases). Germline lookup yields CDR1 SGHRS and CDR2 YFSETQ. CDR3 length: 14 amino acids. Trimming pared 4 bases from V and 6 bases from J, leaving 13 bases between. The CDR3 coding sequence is TGCGCCAGCAGCCCCAGGGCGAGTGCCGGGGAGCTGTTTTTT. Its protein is CASSPRASAGELFF.

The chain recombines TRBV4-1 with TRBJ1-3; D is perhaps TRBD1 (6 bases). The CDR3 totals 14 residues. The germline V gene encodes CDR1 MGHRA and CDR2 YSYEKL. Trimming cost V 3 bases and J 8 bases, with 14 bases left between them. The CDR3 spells CASSQRTVRDTIYF. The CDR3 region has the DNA TGCGCCAGCAGCCAGCGGACAGTGCGCGACACCATATATTTT.

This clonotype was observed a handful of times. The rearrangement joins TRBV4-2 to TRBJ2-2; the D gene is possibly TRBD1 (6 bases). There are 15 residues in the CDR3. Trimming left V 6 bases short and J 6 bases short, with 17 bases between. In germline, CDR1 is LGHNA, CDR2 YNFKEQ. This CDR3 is CASSPQGGSAGELFF. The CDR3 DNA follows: TGTGCCAGCAGTCCCCAAGGGGGTTCGGCCGGGGAGCTGTTTTTT.

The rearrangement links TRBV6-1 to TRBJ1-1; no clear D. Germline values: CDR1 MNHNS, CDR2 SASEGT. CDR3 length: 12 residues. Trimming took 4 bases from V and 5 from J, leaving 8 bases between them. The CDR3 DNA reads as TGTGCCAGCAGTGTGGAGAGGACTGAAGCTTTCTTT. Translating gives CASSVERTEAFF.

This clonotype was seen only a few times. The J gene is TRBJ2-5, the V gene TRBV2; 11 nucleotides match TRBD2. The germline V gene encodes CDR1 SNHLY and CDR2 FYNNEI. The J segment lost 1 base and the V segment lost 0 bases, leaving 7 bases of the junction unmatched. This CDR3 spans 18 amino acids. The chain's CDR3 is CASSEAVPSGGFQETQYF. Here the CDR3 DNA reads TGTGCCAGCAGTGAAGCGGTACCTAGCGGGGGGTTCCAAGAGACCCAGTACTTC.

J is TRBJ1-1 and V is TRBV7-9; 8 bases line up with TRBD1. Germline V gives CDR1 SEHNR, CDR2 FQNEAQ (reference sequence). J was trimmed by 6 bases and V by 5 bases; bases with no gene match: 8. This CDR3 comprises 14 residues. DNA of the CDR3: TGTGCCAGCAGCCTCCCGACAGGGGTCGCTGAAGCTTTCTTT. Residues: CASSLPTGVAEAFF.

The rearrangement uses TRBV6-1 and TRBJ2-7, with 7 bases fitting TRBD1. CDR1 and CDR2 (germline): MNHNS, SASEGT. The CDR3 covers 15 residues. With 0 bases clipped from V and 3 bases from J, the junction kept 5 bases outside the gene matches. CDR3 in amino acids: CASSEALSGGYEQYF. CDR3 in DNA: TGTGCCAGCAGTGAAGCTCTGTCAGGGGGCTACGAGCAGTACTTC.

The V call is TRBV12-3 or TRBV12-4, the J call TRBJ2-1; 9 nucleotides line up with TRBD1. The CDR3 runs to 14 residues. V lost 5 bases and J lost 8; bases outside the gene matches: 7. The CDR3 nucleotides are TGTGCCAGCAGTCTGAGGACAGGGGAGGATGAGCAGTTCTTC. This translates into CASSLRTGEDEQFF.

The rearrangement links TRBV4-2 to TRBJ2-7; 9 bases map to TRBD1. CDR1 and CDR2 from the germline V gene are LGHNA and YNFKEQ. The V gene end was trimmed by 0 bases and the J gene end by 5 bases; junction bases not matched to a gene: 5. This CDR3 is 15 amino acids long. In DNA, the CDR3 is TGTGCCAGCAGCCAAGACGCAACAGGGGGCGACGAGCAGTACTTC. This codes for CASSQDATGGDEQYF.